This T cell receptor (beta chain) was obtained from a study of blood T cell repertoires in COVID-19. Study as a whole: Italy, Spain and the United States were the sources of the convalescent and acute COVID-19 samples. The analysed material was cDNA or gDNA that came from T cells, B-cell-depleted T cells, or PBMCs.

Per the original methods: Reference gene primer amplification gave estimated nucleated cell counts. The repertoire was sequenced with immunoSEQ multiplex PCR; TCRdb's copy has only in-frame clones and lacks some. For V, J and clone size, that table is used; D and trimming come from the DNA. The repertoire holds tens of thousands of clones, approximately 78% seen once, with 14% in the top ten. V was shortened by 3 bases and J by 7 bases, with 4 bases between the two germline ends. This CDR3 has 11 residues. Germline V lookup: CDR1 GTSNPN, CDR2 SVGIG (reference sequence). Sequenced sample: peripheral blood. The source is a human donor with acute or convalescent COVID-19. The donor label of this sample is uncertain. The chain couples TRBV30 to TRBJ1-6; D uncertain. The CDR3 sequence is CAWRRNSPLHF. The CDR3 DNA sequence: TGTGCCTGGAGACGGAATTCACCCCTCCACTTT.